The 13 T cell receptor beta chains below were found in one sample sequenced in a study of beta chain features in type 1 diabetes. The authors reverse transcribed all of the isolated RNA, so sequencing captured expressed TCRB transcripts. Clones were sequenced by immunoSEQ multiplex PCR, and TCRdb holds only the in-frame ones, with some missing. Of hundreds of thousands of clones listed, 11% to 15% are singletons. Study-wide points: People with Type 1 diabetes carried modestly yet significantly shorter TCRB CDR3s in all four CD4+ subsets.

Which antigens these TCRs recognize remains unknown. The sample was naive CD4+ T cells from blood. Receptors originate from a man between 18 and 35 years old with type 1 diabetes.

This clone turned up a few times. Within the sample, other DNA sequences also encode this same CDR3. The chain recombines TRBV30 with TRBJ2-5; D is perhaps TRBD1 (5 bases). This CDR3 has 12 residues. Germline CDR1 and CDR2: GTSNPN and SVGIG (reference sequence). V lost 3 bases to trimming and J lost 5 bases, with 10 bases between them. The CDR3 sequence is CAWSLAGETQYF. CDR3 sequence (DNA): TGTGCCTGGAGCTTAGCAGGGGAGACCCAGTACTTC. Drawing the rest from reference TRBV30 and TRBJ2-5, the complete variable domain is SQTIHQWPATLVQPVGSPLSLECTVEGTSNPNLYWYRQAAGRGLQLLFYSVGIGQISSEVPQNLSASRPQDRQFILSSKKLLLSDSGFYLCAWSLAGETQYFGPGTRLLVL.

Only a few counts were recorded for this clone. The CDR3 loop is CASSSRALFYEQYF. The CDR3 bases are TGTGCCAGCAGCTCCCGTGCCCTATTTTACGAGCAGTACTTC. This chain connects TRBV28 to TRBJ2-7; unclear D gene. V lost 6 bases and J lost 4, with 16 bases in between. Germline V gene sequence: CDR1 MDHEN, CDR2 SYDVKM. This CDR3 region has 14 residues.

The chain has TRBV10-3 and TRBJ2-3, with 7 bases fitting TRBD2. Germline loops: CDR1 ENHRY, CDR2 SYGVKD. This CDR3 region has 13 residues. J was trimmed by 7 bases and V by 6 bases; bases with no gene match: 7. The CDR3, as DNA: TGTGCCATCAGCGAAGCGGGAATCAATACGCAGTATTTT. Encoded protein: CAISEAGINTQYF.

At least ten counts were recorded for this clone. The V call is TRBV4-3, the J call TRBJ2-5; 8 bases are a match to TRBD1. The CDR3 contains 15 residues. Germline-derived CDR1 and CDR2 are LGHNA and YSLEER. The V segment lost 4 bases and the J segment 0 bases; nucleotides outside the gene matches: 4. CDR3 coding DNA: TGCGCCAGCAGCCTGGACAGGGTGTACCAAGAGACCCAGTACTTC. It is translated as CASSLDRVYQETQYF.

This chain links TRBV5-6 with TRBJ2-5; 12 nucleotides agree with TRBD2. Per germline, CDR1 SGHDT and CDR2 YYEEEE. The CDR3 covers 14 residues. V was clipped by 4 bases and J by 7 bases; unmatched bases: 5. CDR3 sequence: CASSPTSGSGTQYF. The CDR3 nucleotides read TGTGCCAGCAGCCCGACTAGCGGGAGCGGGACCCAGTACTTC.

CDR3 amino acids: CASQTGSFFNEQFF. The CDR3 DNA is TGTGCCAGCCAGACAGGTTCCTTTTTCAATGAGCAGTTCTTC. The chain joins TRBV28 to TRBJ2-1; D possibly corresponds to TRBD1 (6 bases). Germline V gene sequence: CDR1 MDHEN, CDR2 SYDVKM. Trimming took off 8 bases at V and 6 bases at J, with 17 bases between the two ends. There are 14 residues in the CDR3. Using reference TRBV28 and TRBJ2-1 for the parts outside the CDR3, the full variable domain is DVKVTQSSRYLVKRTGEKVFLECVQDMDHENMFWYRQDPGLGLRLIYFSYDVKMKEKGDIPEGYSVSREKKERFSLILESASTNQTSMYLCASQTGSFFNEQFFGPGTRLTVL.

The chain uses TRBV4-2 and TRBJ2-3, with D tentatively TRBD1 (5 bases). This CDR3 is 12 amino acids long. Looked up from germline, CDR1 is LGHNA and CDR2 is YNFKEQ. V was shortened by 0 bases and J by 9 bases, with 7 bases between the two germline ends. The CDR3: CASSQEGETQYF. CDR3 bases: TGTGCCAGCAGCCAAGAAGGGGAAACGCAGTATTTT.

The chain is built from TRBV27 and TRBJ2-7; 7 bases map to TRBD1. CDR3 size: 13 residues. Trimming cost V 3 bases and J 9 bases; bases outside gene matches: 8. Per the germline V gene, CDR1 is MNHEY and CDR2 is SMNVEV (reference sequence). The CDR3: CASSFLRGHVQYF. The CDR3 nucleotides are TGTGCCAGCAGTTTCCTAAGGGGGCACGTGCAGTACTTC.

The rearrangement joins TRBV30 to TRBJ2-3; 7 nucleotides agree with TRBD1. V dropped 0 bases and J dropped 13; count of bases not matched to a gene: 4. CDR3 length: 11 residues. Germline V gene data show CDR1 as GTSNPN and CDR2 as SVGIG (reference sequence). The DNA of the CDR3 is TGTGCCTGGAGTGTAGGTGACAGGGAGTATTTT. Encoded protein: CAWSVGDREYF.

The chain has TRBV12-5 and TRBJ2-3; D is ambiguous. This CDR3 spans 14 amino acids. CDR1 LGHNT and CDR2 FRNRAP come from the germline V gene. V gave up 1 base and J gave up 0 bases, with 5 bases separating them. The CDR3 is CASGLALSTDTQYF. The CDR3, as DNA: TGTGCTAGTGGTTTGGCACTTAGCACAGATACGCAGTATTTT.

V is TRBV29-1 and J is TRBJ1-3; possibly TRBD1 for D (6 bases). Germline CDR1 reads SQVTM; CDR2 reads ANQGSEA. The CDR3 covers 14 residues. Trimming removed 6 bases from V and 0 bases from J, with 12 bases in between. DNA of the CDR3: TGCAGCGTAATGGGGGCCCGCTCTGGAAACACCATATATTTT. Protein: CSVMGARSGNTIYF.

This clone occurred a few times. The chain has TRBV10-3 and TRBJ2-5; 10 bases fit TRBD1. V trimming: 6 bases; J trimming: 5 bases; junction bases outside the gene matches: 3. CDR1 and CDR2 (germline): ENHRY, SYGVKD. This CDR3 is 13 amino acids long. The CDR3 here is CAIRGTGVETQYF. The CDR3 nucleotides are TGTGCCATCAGGGGGACAGGGGTGGAGACCCAGTACTTC.

The V call is TRBV7-3, the J call TRBJ2-2, with D perhaps assigned TRBD1 or TRBD2 (6 bases each). From germline, CDR1 is SGHTA and CDR2 FQGTGA. Trimming cost V 5 bases and J 1 base, with 8 bases left between them. The length of the CDR3 is 14 residues. The CDR3 DNA follows: TGTGCCAGCAGCGCGGGACAGAACACCGGGGAGCTGTTTTTT. Its protein product is CASSAGQNTGELFF.